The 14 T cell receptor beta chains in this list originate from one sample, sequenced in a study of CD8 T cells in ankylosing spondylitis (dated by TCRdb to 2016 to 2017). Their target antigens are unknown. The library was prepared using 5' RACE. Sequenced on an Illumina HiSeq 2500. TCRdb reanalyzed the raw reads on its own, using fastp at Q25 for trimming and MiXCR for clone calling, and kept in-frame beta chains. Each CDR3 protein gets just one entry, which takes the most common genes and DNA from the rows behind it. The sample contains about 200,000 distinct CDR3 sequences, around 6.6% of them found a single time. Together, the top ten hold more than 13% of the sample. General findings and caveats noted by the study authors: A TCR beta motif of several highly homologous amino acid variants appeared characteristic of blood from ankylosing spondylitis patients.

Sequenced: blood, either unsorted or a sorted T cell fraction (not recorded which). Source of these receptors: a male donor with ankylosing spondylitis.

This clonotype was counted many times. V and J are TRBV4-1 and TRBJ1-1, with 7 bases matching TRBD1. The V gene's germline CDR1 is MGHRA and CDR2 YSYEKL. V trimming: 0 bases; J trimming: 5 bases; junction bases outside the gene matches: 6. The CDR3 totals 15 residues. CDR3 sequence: CASSQDRAGGTEAFF. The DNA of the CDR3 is TGCGCCAGCAGCCAAGATCGGGCAGGGGGAACTGAAGCTTTCTTT.

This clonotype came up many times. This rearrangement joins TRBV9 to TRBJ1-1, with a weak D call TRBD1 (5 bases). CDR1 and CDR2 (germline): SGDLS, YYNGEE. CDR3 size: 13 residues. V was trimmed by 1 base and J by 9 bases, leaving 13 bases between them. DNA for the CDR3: TGTGCCAGCAGCGTAACTTTGAGGGGAAAAGCTTTCTTT. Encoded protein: CASSVTLRGKAFF.

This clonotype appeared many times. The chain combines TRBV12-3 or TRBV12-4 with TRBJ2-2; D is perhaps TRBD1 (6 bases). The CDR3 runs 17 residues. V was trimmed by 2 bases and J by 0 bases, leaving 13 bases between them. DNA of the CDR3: TGTGCCAGCAGTTTAAGGAGAGACAGGCCGAACACCGGGGAGCTGTTTTTT. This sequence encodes CASSLRRDRPNTGELFF.

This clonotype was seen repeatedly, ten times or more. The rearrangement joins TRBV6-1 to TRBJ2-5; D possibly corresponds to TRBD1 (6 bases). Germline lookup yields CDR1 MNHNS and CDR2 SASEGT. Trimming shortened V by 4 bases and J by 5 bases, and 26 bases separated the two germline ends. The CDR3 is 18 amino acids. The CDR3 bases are TGTGCCAGCAGTGCCACCGAAATTCGGGACCAGGGGCGGGAGACCCAGTACTTC. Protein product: CASSATEIRDQGRETQYF.

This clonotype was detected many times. In nucleotides, the CDR3 is TGTGCCAGCAGCGCCCTTGTGGGGTTGGGACAGGGGTCAAGGTACTCGGGCTACACCTTC. Residues: CASSALVGLGQGSRYSGYTF. V gene TRBV9 combines with J gene TRBJ1-2; 10 bases are shared with TRBD1. Trimming removed 3 bases from V and 8 bases from J; junction bases left unmatched: 25. The CDR3 loop spans 20 amino acids. CDR1 and CDR2 from the germline V gene are SGDLS and YYNGEE.

CDR3 sequence (DNA): TGTGCCAGCAGTTCCAAGAATTCACCCCTCCACTTT. Its translation: CASSSKNSPLHF. The chain employs TRBV6-6 and TRBJ1-6; no reliable D call. Germline V gene sequence: CDR1 MNHNY, CDR2 SVGAGI (reference sequence). V was cut by 4 bases and J by 7 bases, with 5 bases left in between. The CDR3 extends over 12 amino acids.

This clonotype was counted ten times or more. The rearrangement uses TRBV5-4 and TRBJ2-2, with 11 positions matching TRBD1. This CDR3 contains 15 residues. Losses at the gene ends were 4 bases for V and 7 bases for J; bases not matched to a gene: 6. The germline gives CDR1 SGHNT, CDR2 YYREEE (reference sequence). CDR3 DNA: TGTGCCAGCAGCCCCGGACAGGGGGCAATCGGGGAGCTGTTTTTT. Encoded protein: CASSPGQGAIGELFF.

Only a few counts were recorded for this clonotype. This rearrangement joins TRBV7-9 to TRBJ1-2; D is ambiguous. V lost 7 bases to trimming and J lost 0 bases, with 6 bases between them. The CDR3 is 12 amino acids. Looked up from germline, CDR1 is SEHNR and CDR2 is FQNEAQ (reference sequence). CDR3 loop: CASKRSNYGYTF. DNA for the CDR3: TGTGCCAGCAAAAGGTCTAACTATGGCTACACCTTC.

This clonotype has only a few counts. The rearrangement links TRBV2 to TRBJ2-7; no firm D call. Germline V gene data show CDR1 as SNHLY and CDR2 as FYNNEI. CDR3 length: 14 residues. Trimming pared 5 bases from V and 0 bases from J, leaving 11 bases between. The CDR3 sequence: CASSLGFSSYEQYF. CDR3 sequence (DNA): TGTGCCAGCAGTTTGGGCTTCAGCTCCTACGAGCAGTACTTC.

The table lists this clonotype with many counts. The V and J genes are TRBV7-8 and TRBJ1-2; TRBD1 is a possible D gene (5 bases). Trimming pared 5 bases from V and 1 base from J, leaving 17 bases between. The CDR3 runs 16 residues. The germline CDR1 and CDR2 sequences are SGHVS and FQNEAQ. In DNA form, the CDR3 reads TGTGCCAGCAGCCCCCGGGGGGGGACCTTTAACTATGGCTACACCTTC. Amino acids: CASSPRGGTFNYGYTF.

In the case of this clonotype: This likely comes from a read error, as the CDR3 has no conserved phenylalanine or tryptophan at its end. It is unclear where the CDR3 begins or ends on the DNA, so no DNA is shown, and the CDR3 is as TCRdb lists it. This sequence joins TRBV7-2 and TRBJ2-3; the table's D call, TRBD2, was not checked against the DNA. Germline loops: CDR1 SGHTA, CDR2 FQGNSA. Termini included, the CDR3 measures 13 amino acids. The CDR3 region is CASSSEPGLAEWG.

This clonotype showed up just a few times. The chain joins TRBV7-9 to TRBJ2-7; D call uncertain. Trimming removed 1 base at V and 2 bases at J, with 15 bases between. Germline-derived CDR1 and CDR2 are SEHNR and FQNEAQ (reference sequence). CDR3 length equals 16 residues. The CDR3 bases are TGTGCCAGCAGCTTAGGCGTAGGCAGCTTGACCTACGAGCAGTACTTC. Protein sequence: CASSLGVGSLTYEQYF.

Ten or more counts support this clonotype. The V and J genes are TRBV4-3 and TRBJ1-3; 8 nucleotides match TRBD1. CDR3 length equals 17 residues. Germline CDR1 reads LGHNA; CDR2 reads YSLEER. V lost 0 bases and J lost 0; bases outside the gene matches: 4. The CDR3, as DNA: TGCGCCAGCAGCCAAGATTGGACAGGGAGCTCTGGAAACACCATATATTTT. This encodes CASSQDWTGSSGNTIYF.

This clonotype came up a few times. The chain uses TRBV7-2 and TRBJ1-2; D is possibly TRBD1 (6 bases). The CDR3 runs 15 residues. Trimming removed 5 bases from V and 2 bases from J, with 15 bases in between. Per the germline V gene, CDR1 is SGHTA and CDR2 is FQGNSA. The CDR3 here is CASSTTFRGNYGYTF. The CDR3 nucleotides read TGTGCCAGCAGCACCACGTTCAGGGGCAACTATGGCTACACCTTC. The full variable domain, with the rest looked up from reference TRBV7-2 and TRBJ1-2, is GAGVSQSPSNKVTEKGKDVELRCDPISGHTALYWYRQSLGQGLEFLIYFQGNSAPDKSGLPSDRFSAERTGGSVSTLTIQRTQQEDSAVYLCASSTTFRGNYGYTFGSGTRLTVV.